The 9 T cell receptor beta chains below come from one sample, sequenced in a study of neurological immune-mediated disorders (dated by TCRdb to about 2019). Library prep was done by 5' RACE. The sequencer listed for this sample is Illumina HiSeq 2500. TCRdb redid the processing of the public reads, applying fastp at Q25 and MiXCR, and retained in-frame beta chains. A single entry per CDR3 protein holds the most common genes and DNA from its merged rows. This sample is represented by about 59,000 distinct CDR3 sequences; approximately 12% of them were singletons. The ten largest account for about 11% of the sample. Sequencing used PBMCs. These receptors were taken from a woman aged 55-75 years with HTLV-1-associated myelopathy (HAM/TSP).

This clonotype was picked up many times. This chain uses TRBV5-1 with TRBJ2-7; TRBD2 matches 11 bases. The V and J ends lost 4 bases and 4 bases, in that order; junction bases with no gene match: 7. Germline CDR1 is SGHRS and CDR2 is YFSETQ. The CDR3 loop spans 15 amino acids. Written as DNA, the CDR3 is TGCGCCAGCAGCCCCTTAGCGGGAGGGGAGTACGAGCAGTACTTC. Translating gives CASSPLAGGEYEQYF.

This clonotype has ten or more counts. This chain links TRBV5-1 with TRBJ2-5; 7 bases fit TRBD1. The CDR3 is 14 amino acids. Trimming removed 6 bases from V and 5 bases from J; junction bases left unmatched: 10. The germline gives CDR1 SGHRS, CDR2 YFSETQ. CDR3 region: CASNPQGGRETQYF. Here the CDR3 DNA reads TGCGCCAGCAACCCCCAAGGGGGCCGGGAGACCCAGTACTTC.

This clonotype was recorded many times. The CDR3 loop is CASSFGTGNQPQHF. The CDR3 nucleotides read TGTGCCAGCAGTTTCGGGACAGGCAATCAGCCCCAGCATTTT. V and J are TRBV27 and TRBJ1-5; 7 nucleotides agree with TRBD1. The junction had 1 base not matched to a gene; V was cut back by 3 bases and J by 2 bases. This CDR3 spans 14 amino acids. CDR1 and CDR2 (germline): MNHEY, SMNVEV (reference sequence).

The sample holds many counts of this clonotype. The CDR3 spells CASSLGSRSNEQYF. The CDR3 DNA reads as TGTGCCAGCAGTTTAGGTAGTAGAAGCAACGAGCAGTACTTC. This rearrangement joins TRBV12-3 or TRBV12-4 to TRBJ2-7; D unresolved. CDR3 length: 14 residues. The V gene lost 1 base and the J gene lost 5 bases, with 12 bases spanning the gap.

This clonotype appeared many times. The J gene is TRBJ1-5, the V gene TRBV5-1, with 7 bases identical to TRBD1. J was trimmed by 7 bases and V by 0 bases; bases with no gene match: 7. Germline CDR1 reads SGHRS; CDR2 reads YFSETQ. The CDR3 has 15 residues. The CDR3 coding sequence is TGCGCCAGCAGCTTGGAGGGGGCAAGATTCCAGCCCCAGCATTTT. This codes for CASSLEGARFQPQHF.

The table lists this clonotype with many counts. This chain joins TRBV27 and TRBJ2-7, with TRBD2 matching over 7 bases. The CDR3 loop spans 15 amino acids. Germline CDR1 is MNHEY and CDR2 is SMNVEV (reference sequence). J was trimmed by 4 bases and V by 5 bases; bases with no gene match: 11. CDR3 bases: TGTGCCAGCAGTCGGGGGTTTGCGGGGGTATACGAGCAGTACTTC. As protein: CASSRGFAGVYEQYF.

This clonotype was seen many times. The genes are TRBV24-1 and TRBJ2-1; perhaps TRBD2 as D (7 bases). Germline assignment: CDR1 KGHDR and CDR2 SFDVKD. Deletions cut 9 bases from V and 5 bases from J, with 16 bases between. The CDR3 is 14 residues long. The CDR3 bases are TGTGCCACCGCCTGGGGGGGCTGGGACAATGAGCAGTTCTTC. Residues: CATAWGGWDNEQFF.

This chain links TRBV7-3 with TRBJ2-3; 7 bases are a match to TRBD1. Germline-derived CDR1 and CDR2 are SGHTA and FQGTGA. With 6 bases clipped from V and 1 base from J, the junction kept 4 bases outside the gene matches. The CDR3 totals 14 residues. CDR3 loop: CASSKQGRTDTQYF. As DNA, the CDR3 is TGTGCCAGCAGTAAACAGGGGCGCACAGATACGCAGTATTTT.

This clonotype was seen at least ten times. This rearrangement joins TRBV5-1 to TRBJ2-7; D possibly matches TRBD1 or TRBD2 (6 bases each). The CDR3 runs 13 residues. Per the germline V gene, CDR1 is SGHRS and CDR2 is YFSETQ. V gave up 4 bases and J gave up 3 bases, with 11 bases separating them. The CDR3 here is CASSVEGGYEQYF. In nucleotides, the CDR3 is TGCGCCAGCAGCGTCGAGGGGGGCTACGAGCAGTACTTC.